Below are 9 T cell receptor beta chains sequenced from a single sample in a study of cytomegalovirus exposure and HLA in healthy donors. The primer mix had 60 Vbeta and 13 Jbeta primers. Generated by immunoSEQ multiplex PCR, the TCRdb table keeps only in-frame clones and is missing some. Of about 140,000 clones listed, 87% are singletons. The source material was PBMCs. The origin of the receptors is a woman in her twenties or thirties in good health and CMV-seronegative.

About this clone: One junction end does not reproduce the germline sequence, and a read error may be involved. Other nucleotide sequences from this sample produce the same CDR3. The chain couples TRBV7-9 to TRBJ2-7; 9 bases agree with TRBD1. CDR1 is SEHNR, CDR2 FQNEAQ, per germline (reference sequence). The CDR3 has 13 amino acids. CDR3 sequence: CASSSDRGYEQYF. The CDR3 DNA sequence: TGTGCCAGCAGCTCCGACAGGGGGTACGAGCAGTATTTC. Full variable domain (rest looked up from reference TRBV7-9 and TRBJ2-7): DTGVSQNPRHKITKRGQNVTFRCDPISEHNRLYWYRQTLGQGPEFLTYFQNEAQLEKSRLLSDRFSAERPKGSFSTLEIQRTEQGDSAMYLCASSSDRGYEQYFGPGTRLTVT.

The chain is built from TRBV28 and TRBJ2-7, with TRBD1 matching 7 bases. This CDR3 comprises 15 residues. V trimming: 7 bases; J trimming: 2 bases; junction bases outside the gene matches: 11. CDR1 and CDR2 from the germline V gene are MDHEN and SYDVKM. CDR3 region: CASNRPTRGTYEQYF. CDR3 DNA: TGTGCCAGCAACCGTCCCACCAGGGGGACCTACGAGCAGTACTTC.

This clone was seen at least ten times. The chain couples TRBV6-1 to TRBJ2-1, with 10 bases that match TRBD1. The trim removed 1 base at V and 3 bases at J, leaving 0 bases unmatched. This CDR3 is built from 15 residues. Germline values: CDR1 MNHNS, CDR2 SASEGT. CDR3 amino acids: CASSEGTGGYNEQFF. The CDR3 coding sequence is TGTGCCAGCAGTGAAGGGACAGGGGGCTACAATGAGCAGTTCTTC.

The chain combines TRBV5-5 with TRBJ2-7; 9 positions agree with TRBD2. The CDR3 spans 15 residues. The V and J ends lost 0 bases and 2 bases, in that order; junction bases with no gene match: 3. CDR1 and CDR2 from the germline V gene are SGHKS and YYEKEE (reference sequence). CDR3: CASSLGLAEAYEQYF. The CDR3 DNA reads as TGTGCCAGCAGCTTGGGACTAGCGGAGGCCTACGAGCAGTACTTC.

The gene calls are TRBV11-2 and TRBJ2-5; D remains unclear. The CDR3 loop spans 15 amino acids. Germline V CDR1 and CDR2: SGHAT, FQNNGV. V dropped 0 bases and J dropped 5 bases, with 13 bases sitting between them. The chain's CDR3 is CASSLEFRATETQYF. CDR3 sequence (DNA): TGTGCCAGCAGCTTAGAGTTTCGCGCCACGGAGACCCAGTACTTC.

The rearrangement links TRBV7-8 to TRBJ1-5; D call uncertain. Trimming took off 3 bases at V and 1 base at J, with 13 bases between the two ends. CDR1 and CDR2 (germline): SGHVS, FQNEAQ. CDR3 length equals 16 residues. The chain's CDR3 is CASSFLSGVSNQPQHF. CDR3 DNA: TGTGCCAGCAGCTTCCTGTCCGGGGTGAGCAATCAGCCCCAGCATTTT.

On this clone itself: At one end, the junction sequence differs from germline, possibly due to a read error. The CDR3 nucleotides read TGTTCCAGCAGCTCAGGGGCCACTGAAGCTTTCTTT. It yields the protein CSSSSGATEAFF. The chain uses TRBV7-9 and TRBJ1-1; D may be TRBD1 (6 bases). Germline assignment: CDR1 SEHNR and CDR2 FQNEAQ (reference sequence). CDR3 length equals 12 residues.

V usage is TRBV7-9 and J usage is TRBJ1-2; 7 bases match TRBD1. J was trimmed by 0 bases and V by 5 bases; bases with no gene match: 6. Germline CDR1 is SEHNR and CDR2 is FQNEAQ (reference sequence). There are 15 residues in the CDR3. This chain's CDR3 is CASSQTGTANYGYTF. The CDR3 DNA reads as TGTGCCAGCAGCCAGACAGGGACAGCTAACTATGGCTACACCTTC.

J is TRBJ1-1 and V is TRBV5-1; D uncertain. This CDR3 region has 13 residues. Germline assignment: CDR1 SGHRS and CDR2 YFSETQ. V was shortened by 1 base and J by 1 base, with 5 bases between the two germline ends. DNA for the CDR3: TGCGCCAGCAGCTTGAACAGGAACACTGAAGCTTTCTTT. Its protein product is CASSLNRNTEAFF.